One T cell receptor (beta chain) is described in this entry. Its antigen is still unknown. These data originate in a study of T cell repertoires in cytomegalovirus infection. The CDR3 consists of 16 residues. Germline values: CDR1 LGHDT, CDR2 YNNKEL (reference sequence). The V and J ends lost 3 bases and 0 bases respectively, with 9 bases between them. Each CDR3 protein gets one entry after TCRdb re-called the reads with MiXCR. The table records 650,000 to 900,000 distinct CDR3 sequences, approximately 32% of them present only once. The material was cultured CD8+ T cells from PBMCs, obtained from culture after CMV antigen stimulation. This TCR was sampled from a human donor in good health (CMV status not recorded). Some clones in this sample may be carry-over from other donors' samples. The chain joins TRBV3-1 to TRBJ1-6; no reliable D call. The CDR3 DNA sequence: TGTGCCAGCAGCCAGTTCAAACACTCCTATAATTCACCCCTCCACTTT. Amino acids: CASSQFKHSYNSPLHF.